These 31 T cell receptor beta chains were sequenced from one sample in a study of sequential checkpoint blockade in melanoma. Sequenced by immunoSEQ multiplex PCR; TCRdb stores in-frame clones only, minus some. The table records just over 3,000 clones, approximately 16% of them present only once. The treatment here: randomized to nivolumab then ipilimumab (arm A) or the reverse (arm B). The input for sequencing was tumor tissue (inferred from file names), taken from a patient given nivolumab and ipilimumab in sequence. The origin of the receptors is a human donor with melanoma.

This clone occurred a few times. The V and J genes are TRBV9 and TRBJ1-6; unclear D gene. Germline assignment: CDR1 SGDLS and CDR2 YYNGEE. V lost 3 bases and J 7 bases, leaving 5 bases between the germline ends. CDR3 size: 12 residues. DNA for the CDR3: TGTGCCAGCAGCGGCTTGAATTCACCCCTCCACTTT. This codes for CASSGLNSPLHF.

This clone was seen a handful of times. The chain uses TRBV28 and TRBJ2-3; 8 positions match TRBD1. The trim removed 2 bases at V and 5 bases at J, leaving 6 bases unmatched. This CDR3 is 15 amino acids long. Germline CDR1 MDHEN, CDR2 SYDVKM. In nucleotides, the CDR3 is TGTGCCAGCAGTTTAGTGGACAGGGCGCTAGATACGCAGTATTTT. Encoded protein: CASSLVDRALDTQYF. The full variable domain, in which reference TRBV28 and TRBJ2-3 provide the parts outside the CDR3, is DVKVTQSSRYLVKRTGEKVFLECVQDMDHENMFWYRQDPGLGLRLIYFSYDVKMKEKGDIPEGYSVSREKKERFSLILESASTNQTSMYLCASSLVDRALDTQYFGPGTRLTVL.

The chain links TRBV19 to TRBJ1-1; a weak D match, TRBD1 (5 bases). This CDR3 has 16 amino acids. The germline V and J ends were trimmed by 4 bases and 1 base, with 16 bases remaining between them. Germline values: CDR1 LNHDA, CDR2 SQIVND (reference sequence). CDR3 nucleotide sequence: TGTGCCAGTAGTAACTTCTTTGCGGGGGAGAACACTGAAGCTTTCTTT. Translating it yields CASSNFFAGENTEAFF.

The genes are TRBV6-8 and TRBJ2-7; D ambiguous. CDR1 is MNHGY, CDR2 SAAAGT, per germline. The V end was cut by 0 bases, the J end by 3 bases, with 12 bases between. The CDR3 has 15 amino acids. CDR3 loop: CASSYSDSSFYEQYF. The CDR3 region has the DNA TGTGCCAGCAGTTACTCAGATTCCTCCTTCTACGAGCAGTACTTC.

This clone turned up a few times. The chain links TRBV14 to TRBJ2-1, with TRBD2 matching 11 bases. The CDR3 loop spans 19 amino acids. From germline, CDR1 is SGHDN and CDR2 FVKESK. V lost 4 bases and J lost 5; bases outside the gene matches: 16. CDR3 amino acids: CASSPPGLAGGRQDNEQFF. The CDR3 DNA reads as TGTGCCAGCAGCCCGCCCGGGCTAGCGGGGGGCCGCCAAGACAATGAGCAGTTCTTC.

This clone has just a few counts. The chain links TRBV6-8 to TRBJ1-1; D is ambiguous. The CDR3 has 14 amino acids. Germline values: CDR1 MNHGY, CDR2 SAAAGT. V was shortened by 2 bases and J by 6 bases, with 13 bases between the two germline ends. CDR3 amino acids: CASSYLNTDAEAFF. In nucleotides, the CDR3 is TGTGCCAGCAGTTACCTAAATACCGACGCTGAAGCTTTCTTT.

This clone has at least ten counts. The CDR3 sequence is CASSFSGTQFTDTQYF. CDR3 coding DNA: TGTGCCAGCAGCTTCTCAGGGACCCAGTTCACAGATACGCAGTATTTT. This sequence joins TRBV11-3 and TRBJ2-3, with D perhaps matching TRBD1 or TRBD2 (5 bases each). The CDR3 is 16 amino acids. Germline CDR1 is SGHNT and CDR2 is YENEEA. V shed 3 bases and J shed 2 bases, with 15 bases lying between them.

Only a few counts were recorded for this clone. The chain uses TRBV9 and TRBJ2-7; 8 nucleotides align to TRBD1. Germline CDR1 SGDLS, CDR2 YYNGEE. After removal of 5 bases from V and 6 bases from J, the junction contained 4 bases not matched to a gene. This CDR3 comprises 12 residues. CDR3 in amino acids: CASSLTGAEQYF. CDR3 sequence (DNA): TGTGCCAGCAGTTTGACAGGGGCCGAGCAGTACTTC.

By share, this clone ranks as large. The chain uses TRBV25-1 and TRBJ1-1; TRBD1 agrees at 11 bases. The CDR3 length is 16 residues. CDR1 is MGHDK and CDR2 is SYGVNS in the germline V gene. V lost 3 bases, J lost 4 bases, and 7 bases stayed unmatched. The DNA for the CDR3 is TGTGCCAGCAGTGAGGGGTCAGGGACAGGGGGCACTGAAGCTTTCTTT. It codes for CASSEGSGTGGTEAFF.

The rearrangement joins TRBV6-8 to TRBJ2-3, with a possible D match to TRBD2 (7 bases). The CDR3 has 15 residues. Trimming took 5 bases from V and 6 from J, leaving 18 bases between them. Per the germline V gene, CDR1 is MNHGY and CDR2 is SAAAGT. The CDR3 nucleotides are TGTGCCAGCAGTGGGGGGGACACTCCGTCTGATACGCAGTATTTT. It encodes CASSGGDTPSDTQYF.

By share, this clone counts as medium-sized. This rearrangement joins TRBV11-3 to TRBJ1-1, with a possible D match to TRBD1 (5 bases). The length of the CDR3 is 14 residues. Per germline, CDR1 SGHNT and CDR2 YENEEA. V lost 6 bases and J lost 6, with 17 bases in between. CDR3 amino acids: CASRLAGGRAEAFF. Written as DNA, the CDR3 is TGTGCCAGCAGACTCGCGGGGGGACGGGCTGAAGCTTTCTTT.

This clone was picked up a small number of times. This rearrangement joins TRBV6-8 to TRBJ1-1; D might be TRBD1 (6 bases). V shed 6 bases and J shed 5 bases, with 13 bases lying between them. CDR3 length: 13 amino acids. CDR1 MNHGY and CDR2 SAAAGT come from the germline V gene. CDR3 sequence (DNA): TGTGCCAGCAGATCCAGGGGAGGGACTGAAGCTTTCTTT. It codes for CASRSRGGTEAFF.

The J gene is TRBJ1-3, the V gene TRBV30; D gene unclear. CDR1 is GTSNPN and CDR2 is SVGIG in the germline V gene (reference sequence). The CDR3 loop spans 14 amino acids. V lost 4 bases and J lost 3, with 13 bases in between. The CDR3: CAWTVGIGGNTIYF. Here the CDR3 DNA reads TGTGCCTGGACGGTAGGGATTGGTGGAAACACCATATATTTT.

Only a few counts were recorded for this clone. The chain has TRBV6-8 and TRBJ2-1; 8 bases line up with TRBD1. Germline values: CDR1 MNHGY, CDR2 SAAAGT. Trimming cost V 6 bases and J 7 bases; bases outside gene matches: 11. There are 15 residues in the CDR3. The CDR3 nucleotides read TGTGCCAGCAGACCCGGGACAGGTTCCCCAAATGAGCAGTTCTTC. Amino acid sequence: CASRPGTGSPNEQFF.

CDR3 loop: CASRRGLSMNTEAFF. The DNA of the CDR3 is TGTGCCAGCAGGAGGGGGCTCAGCATGAACACTGAAGCTTTCTTT. The V call is TRBV6-8, the J call TRBJ1-1; 7 bases fit TRBD1. This CDR3 is built from 15 residues. V was pared by 6 bases and J by 0 bases, with 7 bases of the junction left unmatched. The germline CDR1 and CDR2 sequences are MNHGY and SAAAGT.

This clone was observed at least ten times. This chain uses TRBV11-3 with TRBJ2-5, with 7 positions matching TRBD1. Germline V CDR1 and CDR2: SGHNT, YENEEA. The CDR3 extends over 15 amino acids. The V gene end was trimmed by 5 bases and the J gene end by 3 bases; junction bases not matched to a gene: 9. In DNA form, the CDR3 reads TGTGCCAGCAGCCCTGGGACAGCGGACAAAGAGACCCAGTACTTC. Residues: CASSPGTADKETQYF.

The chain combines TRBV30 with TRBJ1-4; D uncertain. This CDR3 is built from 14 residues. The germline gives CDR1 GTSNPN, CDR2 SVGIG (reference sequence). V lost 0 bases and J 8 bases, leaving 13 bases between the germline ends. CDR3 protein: CAWSVGSNDEKLFF. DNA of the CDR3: TGTGCCTGGAGTGTAGGATCGAATGACGAAAAACTGTTTTTT.

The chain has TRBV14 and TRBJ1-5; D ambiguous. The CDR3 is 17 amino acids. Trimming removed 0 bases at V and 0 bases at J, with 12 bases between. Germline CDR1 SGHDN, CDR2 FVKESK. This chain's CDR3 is CASSQERRSYSNQPQHF. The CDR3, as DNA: TGTGCCAGCAGCCAAGAACGACGGTCATATAGCAATCAGCCCCAGCATTTT.

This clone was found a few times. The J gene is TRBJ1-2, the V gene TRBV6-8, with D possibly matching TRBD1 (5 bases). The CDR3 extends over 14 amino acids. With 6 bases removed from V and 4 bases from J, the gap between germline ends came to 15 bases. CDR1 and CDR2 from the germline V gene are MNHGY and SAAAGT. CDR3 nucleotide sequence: TGTGCCAGCAGACCAGTACAGGCCTTCTATGGCTACACCTTC. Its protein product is CASRPVQAFYGYTF.

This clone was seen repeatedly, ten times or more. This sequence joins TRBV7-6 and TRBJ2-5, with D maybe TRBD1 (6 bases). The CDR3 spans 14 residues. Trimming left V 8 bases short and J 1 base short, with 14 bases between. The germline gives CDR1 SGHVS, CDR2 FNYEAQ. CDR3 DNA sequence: TGTGCCAGCTCTGGGCTAGGGGGCCAAGAGACCCAGTACTTC. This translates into CASSGLGGQETQYF.

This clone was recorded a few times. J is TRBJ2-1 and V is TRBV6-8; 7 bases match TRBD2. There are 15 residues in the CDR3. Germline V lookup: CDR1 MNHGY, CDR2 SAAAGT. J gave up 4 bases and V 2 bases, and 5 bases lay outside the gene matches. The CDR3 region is CASSYGGGPYNEQFF. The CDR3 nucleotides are TGTGCCAGCAGTTACGGCGGGGGACCATACAATGAGCAGTTCTTC.

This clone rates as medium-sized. For the CDR3, the DNA is TGTGCCAGCAATCCGCCCGGTCAAACCGATACGCAGTATTTT. This codes for CASNPPGQTDTQYF. This sequence joins TRBV6-8 and TRBJ2-3; D call uncertain. V was cut by 7 bases and J by 6 bases, with 17 bases left in between. CDR3 length: 14 residues. In germline, CDR1 is MNHGY, CDR2 SAAAGT.

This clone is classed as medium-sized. The CDR3 sequence: CASSQQVNTEAFF. The CDR3 DNA reads TGTGCCAGCAGCCAACAGGTCAACACTGAAGCTTTCTTT. This chain uses TRBV7-2 with TRBJ1-1, with a weak D call TRBD1 (5 bases). Germline V CDR1 and CDR2: SGHTA, FQGNSA. The CDR3 is 13 amino acids. Between the trimmed V and J ends, which lost 5 bases and 2 bases, there was a span of 9 bases.

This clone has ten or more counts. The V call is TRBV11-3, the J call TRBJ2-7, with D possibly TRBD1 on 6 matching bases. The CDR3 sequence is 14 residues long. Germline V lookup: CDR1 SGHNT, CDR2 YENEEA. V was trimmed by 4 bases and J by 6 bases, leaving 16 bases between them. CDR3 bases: TGTGCCAGCAGCTCTCCCGGGACACATCGCGAGCAGTACTTC. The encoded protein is CASSSPGTHREQYF. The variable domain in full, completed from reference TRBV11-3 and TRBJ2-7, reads EAGVVQSPRYKIIEKKQPVAFWCNPISGHNTLYWYLQNLGQGPELLIRYENEEAVDDSQLPKDRFSAERLKGVDSTLKIQPAELGDSAVYLCASSSPGTHREQYFGPGTRLTVT.

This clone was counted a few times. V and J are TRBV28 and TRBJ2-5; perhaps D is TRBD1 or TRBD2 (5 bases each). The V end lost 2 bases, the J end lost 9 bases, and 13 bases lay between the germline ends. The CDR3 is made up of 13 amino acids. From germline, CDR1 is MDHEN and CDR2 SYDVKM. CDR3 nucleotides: TGTGCCAGCAGTTTAAGGGACGGGCTACCCCAGTACTTC. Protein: CASSLRDGLPQYF.

This CDR3 is CASSLSGTGANVLTF. The CDR3 DNA sequence: TGCGCCAGCAGCTTGTCAGGGACCGGGGCCAACGTCCTGACTTTC. The rearrangement links TRBV5-1 to TRBJ2-6, with D perhaps assigned TRBD1 or TRBD2 (5 bases each). The CDR3 length is 15 residues. The V gene lost 1 base and the J gene lost 4 bases, with 9 bases spanning the gap. Germline V lookup: CDR1 SGHRS, CDR2 YFSETQ.

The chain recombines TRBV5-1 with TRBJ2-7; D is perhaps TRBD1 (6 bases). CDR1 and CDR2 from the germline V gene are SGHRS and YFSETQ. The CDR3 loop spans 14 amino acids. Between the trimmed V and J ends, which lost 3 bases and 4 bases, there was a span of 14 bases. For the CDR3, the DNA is TGCGCCAGCAGCTCAGGGGTTTCGGTGTACGAGCAGTACTTC. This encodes CASSSGVSVYEQYF.

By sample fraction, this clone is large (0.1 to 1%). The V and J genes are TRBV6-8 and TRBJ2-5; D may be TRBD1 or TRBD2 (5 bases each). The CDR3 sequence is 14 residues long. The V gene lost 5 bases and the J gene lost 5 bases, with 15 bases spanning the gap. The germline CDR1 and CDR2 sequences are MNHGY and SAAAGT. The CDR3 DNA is TGTGCCAGCAGTCCAGAGGGACCAGGGGAGACCCAGTACTTC. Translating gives CASSPEGPGETQYF.

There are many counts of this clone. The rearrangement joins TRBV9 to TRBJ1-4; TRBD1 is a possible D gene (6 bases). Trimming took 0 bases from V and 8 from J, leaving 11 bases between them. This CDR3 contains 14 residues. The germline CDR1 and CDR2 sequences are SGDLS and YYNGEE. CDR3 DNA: TGTGCCAGCAGCGTAGGAGGGGGTTGGGAAAAACTGTTTTTT. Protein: CASSVGGGWEKLFF.

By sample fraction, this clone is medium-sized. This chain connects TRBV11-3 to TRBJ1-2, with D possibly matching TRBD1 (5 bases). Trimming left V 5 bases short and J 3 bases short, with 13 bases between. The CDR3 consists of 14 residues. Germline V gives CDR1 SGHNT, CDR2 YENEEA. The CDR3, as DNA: TGTGCCAGCAGCGCCAGGGATTTTCACTATGGCTACACCTTC. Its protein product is CASSARDFHYGYTF.

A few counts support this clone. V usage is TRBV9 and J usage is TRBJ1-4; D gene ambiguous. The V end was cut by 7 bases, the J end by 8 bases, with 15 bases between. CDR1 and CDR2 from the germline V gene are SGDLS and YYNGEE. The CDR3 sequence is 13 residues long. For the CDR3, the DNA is TGTGCCAGCGGCGGGGAGATGGTGGAAAAACTGTTTTTT. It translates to CASGGEMVEKLFF.